The clone carrying this T cell receptor beta chain appeared once. Its antigen is still unknown. This CDR3 is also generated by other DNA sequences in the sample. The PCR made use of 60 Vbeta and 13 Jbeta primers. The method was immunoSEQ multiplex PCR; TCRdb's version includes in-frame clones alone and lacks a portion of them. The sample has 90,000 to 140,000 clones; just under 80% are singletons. This CDR3 comprises 15 residues. With 0 bases removed from V and 0 bases from J, the gap between germline ends came to 9 bases. Germline V CDR1 and CDR2: GTSNPN, SVGIG (reference sequence). The entry originates in a study of cytomegalovirus exposure and HLA in healthy donors. Study at large: The Caucasian-associated ancestry cluster contained about 80% of the 300 to 400 genotyped donors.

Study conclusions and caveats: Presence/absence analyses rested on an assumption that sequencing depth was roughly uniform across donors. A later analysis showed HLA-associated TCR beta chains outstripping equally common others in clonal expansion.

V gene TRBV30 combines with J gene TRBJ1-5; D unresolved. The receptor's source is a male donor in good health and CMV-seronegative. The source material was PBMCs. CDR3 protein: CAWSVRLNSNQPQHF. The CDR3 DNA reads TGTGCCTGGAGTGTACGACTGAATAGCAATCAGCCCCAGCATTTT.